Shown below are 20 T cell receptor beta chains from a single sample sequenced in a study of T cell clonotyping in hematopoietic cell transplantation. Time point meaning: recipient sample about 28 days before transplant, after cytoreduction. The repertoire was sequenced with immunoSEQ multiplex PCR; TCRdb's copy has only in-frame clones and lacks some. Among 25,000 to 30,000 clones listed, about four fifths were seen once. The source was peripheral blood mononuclear cells, collected before stem cell transplant. The origin of the receptors is a man aged 40-50 years with acute myeloid leukemia. Some clones in this sample may be carry-over from other donors' samples.

The chain recombines TRBV27 with TRBJ1-5, with 9 bases matching TRBD1. J was trimmed by 1 base and V by 5 bases; bases with no gene match: 3. The CDR3 spans 15 residues. CDR1 MNHEY and CDR2 SMNVEV come from the germline V gene (reference sequence). In DNA form, the CDR3 reads TGTGCCAGCAGTGTCGGACAGGGGAGCAATCAGCCCCAGCATTTT. It yields the protein CASSVGQGSNQPQHF.

This clone was seen a handful of times. The rearrangement joins TRBV5-1 to TRBJ1-6; 9 bases line up with TRBD1. This CDR3 spans 19 amino acids. Germline V gene data show CDR1 as SGHRS and CDR2 as YFSETQ. Germline trimming cut 2 bases from V and 9 bases from J; bases unmatched to any gene: 18. The CDR3 nucleotides are TGCGCCAGCAGCTTCACCACGCCCGGGACAGGGCCTGAGGGTTCACCCCTCCACTTT. This gives the protein CASSFTTPGTGPEGSPLHF.

About this clone: One end of the junction is discordant with germline, which a read error may explain. The chain joins TRBV4-1 to TRBJ2-3; D uncertain. The CDR3 length is 14 residues. Germline CDR1 reads MGHRA; CDR2 reads YSYEKL. The CDR3 bases are TGCGCCAGCAGCCCGTTTCCGAGCAGAGATACGCAGTATTTT. Its protein product is CASSPFPSRDTQYF.

The chain carries TRBV4-1 and TRBJ2-1, with TRBD1 matching over 10 bases. Germline CDR1 MGHRA, CDR2 YSYEKL. V dropped 3 bases and J dropped 8; count of bases not matched to a gene: 10. This CDR3 is built from 16 residues. The CDR3 DNA follows: TGCGCCAGCAGCCAGACCCCGGGACAGGGGTGGGATGAGCAGTTCTTC. Amino acid sequence: CASSQTPGQGWDEQFF.

The V gene is TRBV10-2, the J gene TRBJ1-1; D not certain. CDR3 size: 13 residues. The V gene lost 2 bases and the J gene lost 2 bases, with 6 bases spanning the gap. Germline V gene data show CDR1 as WSHSY and CDR2 as SAAADI. CDR3 residues: CASSESRNTEAFF. Written as DNA, the CDR3 is TGCGCCAGCAGTGAGAGCAGAAACACTGAAGCTTTCTTT.

CDR3 amino acids: CASSNPDGFGEAFF. As DNA, the CDR3 is TGTGCCAGTAGTAATCCGGACGGGTTCGGTGAAGCTTTCTTT. The rearrangement links TRBV19 to TRBJ1-1; D is unclear. This CDR3 has 14 residues. V was cut by 4 bases and J by 7 bases, with 16 bases left in between. Looked up from germline, CDR1 is LNHDA and CDR2 is SQIVND (reference sequence).

This chain connects TRBV6-6 to TRBJ2-1; 11 nucleotides agree with TRBD2. The CDR3 spans 15 residues. V lost 6 bases, J lost 9 bases, and 10 bases stayed unmatched. The germline CDR1 and CDR2 sequences are MNHNY and SVGAGI (reference sequence). The CDR3 here is CASSPQTSGKGEQFF. The CDR3, as DNA: TGTGCCAGCAGCCCCCAGACTAGCGGGAAAGGTGAGCAGTTCTTC.

The chain uses TRBV19 and TRBJ2-3; 8 nucleotides match TRBD1. The CDR3 is made up of 16 amino acids. Unmatched junction bases numbered 12, after V lost 5 bases and J lost 5 bases. The V gene's germline CDR1 is LNHDA and CDR2 SQIVND (reference sequence). CDR3 DNA sequence: TGTGCCAGTAGTTCCATGGGACAGGAACGTGGAGATACGCAGTATTTT. The encoded protein is CASSSMGQERGDTQYF. Full variable domain (remainder filled in from reference TRBV19 and TRBJ2-3): DGGITQSPKYLFRKEGQNVTLSCEQNLNHDAMYWYRQDPGQGLRLIYYSQIVNDFQKGDIAEGYSVSREKKESFPLTVTSAQKNPTAFYLCASSSMGQERGDTQYFGPGTRLTVL.

CDR3 in amino acids: CASRPRDYNEQFF. The CDR3 DNA follows: TGTGCCAGCAGGCCCCGGGACTACAATGAGCAGTTCTTC. This chain links TRBV5-4 with TRBJ2-1, with D possibly matching TRBD2 (5 bases). Germline CDR1 and CDR2: SGHNT and YYREEE (reference sequence). With 5 bases removed from V and 3 bases from J, the gap between germline ends came to 9 bases. The CDR3 consists of 13 residues.

This clone was seen a handful of times. Germline and junction disagree at one end, which may indicate a read error. The chain recombines TRBV11-2 with TRBJ1-4, with D possibly being TRBD1 (5 bases). Germline values: CDR1 SGHAT, CDR2 FQNNGV. The CDR3 spans 14 residues. The CDR3 sequence is CASSAGFRSEELFF. The CDR3 DNA sequence: TGTGCCAGCAGTGCAGGGTTTAGGAGTGAAGAACTGTTTTTT.

This clone is a singleton in its sample. The chain combines TRBV6-1 with TRBJ1-4; D unresolved. V lost 6 bases and J lost 4, with 9 bases in between. The CDR3 sequence is 13 residues long. CDR1 and CDR2 (germline): MNHNS, SASEGT. The CDR3 nucleotides are TGTGCCAGCAGGGAATCCATTAATGAAAAACTGTTTTTT. This translates into CASRESINEKLFF.

Regarding this clone: The junction and the germline gene differ at one end; a read error may be behind it. V and J are TRBV7-7 and TRBJ2-5, with 10 bases identical to TRBD1. Germline lookup yields CDR1 SSHAT and CDR2 FNYEAQ (reference sequence). The CDR3 sequence is 15 residues long. This CDR3 is CASSRGTGAQETQYF. CDR3 sequence (DNA): TGTGCTAGCAGCCGAGGGACAGGGGCTCAAGAGACCCAGTACTTC.

The chain has TRBV6-5 and TRBJ2-2; no clear D gene. V was trimmed by 1 base and J by 3 bases, leaving 3 bases between them. This CDR3 contains 13 residues. Per germline, CDR1 MNHEY and CDR2 SVGAGI. CDR3 sequence: CASSYLDTGELFF. The CDR3 nucleotides read TGTGCCAGCAGTTACTTGGACACCGGGGAGCTGTTTTTT.

The table lists this clone with a few counts. The V call is TRBV6-6, the J call TRBJ2-7, with D maybe TRBD1 (5 bases). Germline V CDR1 and CDR2: MNHNY, SVGAGI (reference sequence). This CDR3 region has 13 residues. Trimming took off 6 bases at V and 2 bases at J, with 11 bases between the two ends. The CDR3 sequence is CASSPGSTYEQYF. The DNA of the CDR3 is TGTGCCAGCAGCCCAGGGTCAACCTACGAGCAGTACTTC.

As regards this clone: The same CDR3 can be traced to other DNA sequences in this sample. The V and J genes are TRBV30 and TRBJ1-2; tentative D call: TRBD1 (6 bases). The CDR3 consists of 14 residues. The V end was cut by 2 bases, the J end by 2 bases, with 12 bases between. Germline assignment: CDR1 GTSNPN and CDR2 SVGIG (reference sequence). CDR3 residues: CAWSRQAGNYGYTF. The CDR3 DNA follows: TGTGCCTGGAGTCGACAGGCGGGGAACTATGGCTACACCTTC.

The genes are TRBV6-6 and TRBJ1-2; D remains unclear. Trimming shortened V by 2 bases and J by 5 bases, and 12 bases separated the two germline ends. This CDR3 has 14 amino acids. Germline lookup yields CDR1 MNHNY and CDR2 SVGAGI (reference sequence). For the CDR3, the DNA is TGTGCCAGCAGTTACCCAACCGAGGGTTATGGCTACACCTTC. This encodes CASSYPTEGYGYTF.

The chain uses TRBV19 and TRBJ1-6, with a possible D match to TRBD1 (6 bases). The CDR3 contains 14 residues. Trimming took off 6 bases at V and 10 bases at J, with 16 bases between the two ends. CDR1 and CDR2 from the germline V gene are LNHDA and SQIVND (reference sequence). The CDR3 region is CASRTINRESPLHF. The CDR3 DNA sequence: TGTGCCAGTAGGACAATTAACAGGGAATCACCCCTCCACTTT. The variable domain in full, completed from reference TRBV19 and TRBJ1-6, reads DGGITQSPKYLFRKEGQNVTLSCEQNLNHDAMYWYRQDPGQGLRLIYYSQIVNDFQKGDIAEGYSVSREKKESFPLTVTSAQKNPTAFYLCASRTINRESPLHFGNGTRLTVT.

The chain employs TRBV7-9 and TRBJ1-1; a possible D gene is TRBD1 (5 bases). The germline V and J ends were trimmed by 4 bases and 4 bases, with 10 bases remaining between them. The germline V gene encodes CDR1 SEHNR and CDR2 FQNEAQ (reference sequence). CDR3 length: 13 residues. CDR3 protein: CASSSRGPTEAFF. In nucleotides, the CDR3 is TGTGCCAGCAGCTCGAGGGGCCCCACTGAAGCTTTCTTT.

The chain combines TRBV6-5 with TRBJ1-5, with TRBD1 as a possible D gene (5 bases). This CDR3 is 14 amino acids long. V dropped 5 bases and J dropped 7 bases, with 15 bases sitting between them. Germline-derived CDR1 and CDR2 are MNHEY and SVGAGI. The CDR3: CASSSHRDGQPQHF. The CDR3 bases are TGTGCCAGCAGTAGCCACCGGGACGGGCAGCCCCAGCATTTT.

The chain carries TRBV28 and TRBJ1-2; possibly TRBD1 for D (5 bases). This CDR3 has 12 residues. V lost 6 bases to trimming and J lost 8 bases, with 13 bases between them. Germline CDR1 and CDR2: MDHEN and SYDVKM. The CDR3 region has the DNA TGTGCCAGCAGGCATAGTGGGGGGGGCTACACCTTC. It encodes CASRHSGGGYTF.